The present T cell receptor (beta chain) was sequenced within a study of T cell repertoires in breast cancer. About the research overall: There were nine healthy control donors. Study conclusions and caveats: Eighteen TCR pairs recurred across seven or more tumors but rarely in control blood.

Trimming cost V 5 bases and J 4 bases, with 10 bases left between them. The CDR3 spans 13 residues. The germline V gene encodes CDR1 SEHNR and CDR2 FQNEAQ (reference sequence). Paired alpha-beta TCRs of CD8+ T cells were analyzed by expanded emulsion RT-PCR. Overnight incubation in about 9.9 IU/mL IL-2 followed CD8 positive selection of the T cells. A second nested PCR with blocking oligonucleotides suppressed unpaired genes. TCRdb ran MiXCR on the emulsion pairing reads and lists one entry per CDR3 protein. The sample contains approximately 40,000 distinct CDR3 sequences, around 45% of which appear only once. This clonotype was observed a single time. As yet, its antigen is unknown.

This sequence originates from a pool of human donors with breast cancer or a healthy control (not recorded which). J is TRBJ2-3 and V is TRBV7-9, with no clear D. Sequences were obtained from CD8+ T cells. The CDR3 sequence: CASSPFSPDTQYF. The DNA of the CDR3 is TGTGCCAGCAGCCCATTTTCTCCAGATACGCAGTATTTT.